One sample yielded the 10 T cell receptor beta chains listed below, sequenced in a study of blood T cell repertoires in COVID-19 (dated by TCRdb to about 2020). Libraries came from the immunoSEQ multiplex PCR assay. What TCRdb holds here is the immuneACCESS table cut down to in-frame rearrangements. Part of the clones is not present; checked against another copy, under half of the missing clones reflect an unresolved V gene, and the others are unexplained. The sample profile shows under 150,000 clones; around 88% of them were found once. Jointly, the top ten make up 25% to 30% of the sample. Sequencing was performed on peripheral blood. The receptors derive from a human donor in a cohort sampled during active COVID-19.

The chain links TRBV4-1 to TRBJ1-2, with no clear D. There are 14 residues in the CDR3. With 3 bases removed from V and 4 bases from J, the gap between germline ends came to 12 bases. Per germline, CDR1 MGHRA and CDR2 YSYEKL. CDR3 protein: CASSQITASYGYTF. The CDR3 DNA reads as TGCGCCAGCAGCCAGATCACAGCCTCCTATGGCTACACCTTC.

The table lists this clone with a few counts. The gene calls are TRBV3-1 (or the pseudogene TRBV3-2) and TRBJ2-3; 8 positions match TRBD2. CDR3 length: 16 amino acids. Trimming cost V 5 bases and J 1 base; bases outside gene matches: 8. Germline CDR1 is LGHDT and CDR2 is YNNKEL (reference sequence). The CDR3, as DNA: TGTGCCAGCAGCAATCTAGCGGGTTTTGGCACAGATACGCAGTATTTT. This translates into CASSNLAGFGTDTQYF.

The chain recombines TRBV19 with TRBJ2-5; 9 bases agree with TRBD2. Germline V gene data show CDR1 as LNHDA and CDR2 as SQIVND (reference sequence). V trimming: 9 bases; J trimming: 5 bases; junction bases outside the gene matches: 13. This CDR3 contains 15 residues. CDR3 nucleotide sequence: TGTGCCAGCATTGGGGGTAGCGGGGGTGTCGAGACCCAGTACTTC. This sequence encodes CASIGGSGGVETQYF. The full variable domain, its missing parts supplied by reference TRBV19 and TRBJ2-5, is DGGITQSPKYLFRKEGQNVTLSCEQNLNHDAMYWYRQDPGQGLRLIYYSQIVNDFQKGDIAEGYSVSREKKESFPLTVTSAQKNPTAFYLCASIGGSGGVETQYFGPGTRLLVL.

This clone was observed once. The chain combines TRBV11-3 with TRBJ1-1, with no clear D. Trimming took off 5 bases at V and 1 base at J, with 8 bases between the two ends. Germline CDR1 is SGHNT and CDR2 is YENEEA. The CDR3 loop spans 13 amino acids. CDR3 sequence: CASSKAGNTEAFF. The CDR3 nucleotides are TGTGCCAGCAGCAAAGCAGGGAACACTGAAGCTTTCTTT.

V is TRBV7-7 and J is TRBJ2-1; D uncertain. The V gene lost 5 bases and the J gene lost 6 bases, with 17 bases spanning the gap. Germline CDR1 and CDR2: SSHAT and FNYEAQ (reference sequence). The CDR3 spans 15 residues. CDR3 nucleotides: TGTGCCAGCAGCCCCTTGGCAGGTGTGGTCAATGAGCAGTTCTTC. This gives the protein CASSPLAGVVNEQFF.

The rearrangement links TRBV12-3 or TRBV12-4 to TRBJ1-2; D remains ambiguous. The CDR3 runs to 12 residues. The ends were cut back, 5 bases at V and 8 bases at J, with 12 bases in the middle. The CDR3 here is CASSPPAGGYTF. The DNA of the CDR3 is TGTGCCAGCAGTCCACCGGCGGGAGGCTACACCTTC.

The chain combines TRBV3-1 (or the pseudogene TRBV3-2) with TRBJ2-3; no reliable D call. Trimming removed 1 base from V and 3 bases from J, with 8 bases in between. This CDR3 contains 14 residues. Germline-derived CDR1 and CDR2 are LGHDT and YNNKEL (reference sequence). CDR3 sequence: CASSQVRATDTQYF. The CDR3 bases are TGTGCCAGCAGCCAAGTTAGAGCGACAGATACGCAGTATTTT.

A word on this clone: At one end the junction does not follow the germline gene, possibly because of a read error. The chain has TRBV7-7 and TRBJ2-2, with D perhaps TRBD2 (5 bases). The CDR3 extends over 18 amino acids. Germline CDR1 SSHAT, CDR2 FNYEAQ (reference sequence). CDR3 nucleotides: TGTGCTAGCAGCCCACACCCCGGACCCGGAGGAAATGCCGGGGAGCTGTTTTTT. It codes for CASSPHPGPGGNAGELFF.

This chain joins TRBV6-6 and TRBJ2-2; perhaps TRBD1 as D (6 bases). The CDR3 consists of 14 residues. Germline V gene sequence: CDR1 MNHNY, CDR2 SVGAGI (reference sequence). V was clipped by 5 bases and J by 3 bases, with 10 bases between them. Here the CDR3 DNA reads TGTGCCAGCAGTAACAGGGATTACACCGGGGAGCTGTTTTTT. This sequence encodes CASSNRDYTGELFF.

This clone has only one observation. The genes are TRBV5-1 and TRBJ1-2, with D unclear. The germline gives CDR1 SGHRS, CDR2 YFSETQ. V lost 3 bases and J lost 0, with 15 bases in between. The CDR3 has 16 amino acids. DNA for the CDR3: TGCGCCAGCAGCTCGGGAGGTCCTACAGCTAACTATGGCTACACCTTC. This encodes CASSSGGPTANYGYTF.